This T cell receptor beta chain derives from a study of T cells after posttransplantation cyclophosphamide. Findings of the study overall: Recipient CMV seropositivity and CMV reactivation strongly tracked TRB clonality. Donor CD8+ memory clones often dominated recipient blood repertoires at later times. Blood and skin or GI T cell repertoires showed limited TRB overlap.

Peripheral blood was collected from the related graft donor on the marrow donation day. As to this clone: Antigen: not known.

Clones were read by immunoSEQ multiplex PCR, and TCRdb kept only the in-frame ones, dropping some. Listed for the sample are approximately 24,000 clones, none seen a single time. The CDR3 runs to 16 residues. In germline, CDR1 is MNHEY, CDR2 SMNVEV (reference sequence). Trimming at V came to 7 bases and at J to 7 bases, leaving 14 bases not matched to a gene. The chain combines TRBV27 with TRBJ1-5, with TRBD1 identical over 9 bases. The origin of this receptor is a woman in her sixties in good health, CMV-negative, and a related stem cell transplant donor. The sequenced sample was PBMCs. CDR3 DNA sequence: TGTGCCAGCACCCCGTTATCCCGACAGGGGGACCAGCCCCAGCATTTT. Translated, it gives CASTPLSRQGDQPQHF.